What follows are 28 T cell receptor beta chains derived from one specimen sequenced in a study of T cell repertoires in cytomegalovirus infection (dated by TCRdb to 2018 to 2020). The sample's treatment or condition label, in plain terms: in vitro stimulation with specific CMV peptide epitopes to enrich CMV-specific T cells. Which antigens these TCRs recognize remains unknown. TCRdb records Illumina HiSeq 1500 as the sequencer. TCRdb handled the public reads itself, with Q25 trimming in fastp and clone calling in MiXCR, and kept productive beta chains. Each CDR3 protein appears once, grouped with its most common genes and DNA. For this sample there are more than 250,000 distinct CDR3 sequences; roughly 25% appear just once. The ten most abundant clones make up 13% of the sample. This specimen was cultured PBMCs, taken from culture after CMV antigen stimulation. All receptors come from a human donor in good health (CMV status not recorded). Some clones in this sample may be carry-over from other donors' samples.

This clonotype was seen a few times. The V call is TRBV10-3, the J call TRBJ2-7; D gene uncertain. Trimming left V 0 bases short and J 2 bases short, with 8 bases between. Germline CDR1 is ENHRY and CDR2 is SYGVKD. The CDR3 contains 14 residues. For the CDR3, the DNA is TGTGCCATCAGTGAGTCAGACAAGGCCTACGAGCAGTACTTC. Translation gives CAISESDKAYEQYF.

In its sample, this clonotype was seen many times. V is TRBV7-2 and J is TRBJ1-1, with D unresolved. Germline CDR1 reads SGHTA; CDR2 reads FQGNSA. The germline V and J ends were trimmed by 1 base and 0 bases, with 12 bases remaining between them. This CDR3 is built from 16 residues. The CDR3 protein is CASSLDHGLMNTEAFF. The CDR3 DNA follows: TGTGCCAGCAGCTTAGACCACGGGTTGATGAACACTGAAGCTTTCTTT.

The rearrangement links TRBV19 to TRBJ1-1; D is possibly TRBD1 (6 bases). Germline V gene lookup returns CDR1 LNHDA and CDR2 SQIVND (reference sequence). The CDR3 runs 16 residues. Between the trimmed V and J ends, which lost 2 bases and 6 bases, there was a span of 19 bases. CDR3 sequence: CASSIPRDRGAAEAFF. The CDR3 region has the DNA TGTGCCAGTAGTATACCAAGGGATCGGGGGGCCGCTGAAGCTTTCTTT.

This chain joins TRBV30 and TRBJ1-2; the match to TRBD1 covers 12 bases. The CDR3 runs to 16 residues. After removal of 5 bases from V and 3 bases from J, the junction contained 10 bases not matched to a gene. Germline CDR1 is GTSNPN and CDR2 is SVGIG (reference sequence). CDR3 nucleotides: TGTGCCTGGGACACCGGGACAGGGGGCTTGGACTATGGCTACACCTTC. Its protein is CAWDTGTGGLDYGYTF.

This clonotype has only a few counts. This sequence joins TRBV6-2 or TRBV6-3 and TRBJ2-1; TRBD2 matches at 14 bases. The ends lost 10 bases at V and 9 bases at J; junction bases unmatched: 11. This CDR3 has 15 amino acids. Germline V gene sequence: CDR1 MNHEY, CDR2 SVGEGT. The CDR3: CATKTSGRALGEQFF. CDR3 DNA sequence: TGTGCCACCAAGACTAGCGGGAGGGCCTTAGGTGAGCAGTTCTTC.

This clonotype was detected only a few times. This chain joins TRBV12-5 and TRBJ2-1, with 9 bases matching TRBD2. V gave up 0 bases and J gave up 0 bases; unmatched junction bases: 6. The CDR3 spans 18 residues. Germline CDR1 LGHNT, CDR2 FRNRAP. Written as DNA, the CDR3 is TGTGCTAGTGGTTTGGTACTGGGTAGCGGGAGCTCCTACAATGAGCAGTTCTTC. The encoded protein is CASGLVLGSGSSYNEQFF.

Many counts were recorded for this clonotype. The rearrangement joins TRBV7-2 to TRBJ1-4; D gene uncertain. The CDR3 has 15 residues. The germline V gene has CDR1 SGHTA and CDR2 FQGNSA. Trimming pared 5 bases from V and 8 bases from J, leaving 18 bases between. The CDR3 reads CASSPQWRAGEKLFF. CDR3 in DNA: TGTGCCAGCAGCCCCCAATGGCGGGCCGGCGAAAAACTGTTTTTT.

This clonotype was detected a few times. This chain links TRBV7-3 with TRBJ2-3; 9 bases match TRBD2. Germline V gene sequence: CDR1 SGHTA, CDR2 FQGTGA. This CDR3 has 16 amino acids. After removal of 4 bases from V and 4 bases from J, the junction contained 9 bases not matched to a gene. CDR3 region: CASSSKLAGMADTQYF. The CDR3 region has the DNA TGTGCCAGCAGCTCTAAACTAGCGGGTATGGCAGATACGCAGTATTTT.

The chain combines TRBV6-4 with TRBJ2-7, with 7 bases aligning to TRBD2. Germline V gives CDR1 MRHNA, CDR2 SNTAGT. The V gene end was trimmed by 6 bases and the J gene end by 0 bases; junction bases not matched to a gene: 8. This CDR3 has 15 amino acids. In nucleotides, the CDR3 is TGTGCCAGCAGGCCTGGGGGGGGAAGCTCCTACGAGCAGTACGTC. Protein: CASRPGGGSSYEQYV.

This clonotype came up a few times. V is TRBV5-1 and J is TRBJ1-2, with D tentatively TRBD1 (5 bases). This CDR3 region has 13 residues. Germline V lookup: CDR1 SGHRS, CDR2 YFSETQ. The V gene lost 0 bases and the J gene lost 6 bases, with 9 bases spanning the gap. The CDR3: CASSLGQGHGYTF. The CDR3, as DNA: TGCGCCAGCAGCTTGGGGCAGGGTCATGGCTACACCTTC.

V gene TRBV19 combines with J gene TRBJ1-1; D is unresolved. The V end lost 8 bases, the J end lost 5 bases, and 18 bases lay between the germline ends. Germline V gene sequence: CDR1 LNHDA, CDR2 SQIVND (reference sequence). This CDR3 has 14 amino acids. The CDR3 DNA reads as TGTGCCAGTCAGTTGCCCTATGTTGGGACTGAAGCTTTCTTT. Encoded protein: CASQLPYVGTEAFF.

This clonotype came up many times. This sequence joins TRBV4-3 and TRBJ1-3, with D possibly TRBD1 on 5 matching bases. V was cut by 1 base and J by 0 bases, with 10 bases left in between. Germline CDR1 reads LGHNA; CDR2 reads YSLEER. The CDR3 length is 16 residues. CDR3 sequence reads: CASSQVSGISGNTIYF. The CDR3 nucleotides are TGCGCCAGCAGCCAAGTATCAGGGATCTCTGGAAACACCATATATTTT.

In its sample, this clonotype was seen many times. J is TRBJ2-7 and V is TRBV7-2; TRBD2 agrees at 7 bases. The CDR3 runs to 15 residues. With V trimmed by 0 bases and J by 4 bases, 6 bases remained unmatched. CDR1 is SGHTA and CDR2 is FQGNSA in the germline V gene. The CDR3 sequence: CASSLAAGEQYEQYF. The CDR3, as DNA: TGTGCCAGCAGCTTAGCGGCGGGGGAACAATACGAGCAGTACTTC.

This clonotype was found many times. The J gene is TRBJ2-3, the V gene TRBV7-6, with D perhaps being TRBD1 or TRBD2 (5 bases each). The germline V gene has CDR1 SGHVS and CDR2 FNYEAQ. The CDR3 has 14 amino acids. V was trimmed by 1 base and J by 6 bases, leaving 11 bases between them. This chain's CDR3 is CASSLGPEGDTQYF. The CDR3 coding sequence is TGTGCCAGCAGCTTAGGCCCCGAGGGGGATACGCAGTATTTT.

V usage is TRBV12-3 or TRBV12-4 and J usage is TRBJ2-1; TRBD1 aligns across 10 bases. There are 15 residues in the CDR3. The junction had 6 bases not matched to a gene; V was cut back by 3 bases and J by 7 bases. Here the CDR3 DNA reads TGTGCCAGCAGTTTCGGGACAGGGGTTGTAAATGAGCAGTTCTTC. Its translation is CASSFGTGVVNEQFF.

J is TRBJ2-1 and V is TRBV20-1, with TRBD2 identical over 12 bases. The CDR3 is 16 residues long. Germline V gene lookup returns CDR1 DFQATT and CDR2 SNEGSKA (reference sequence). J gave up 2 bases and V 0 bases, and 2 bases lay outside the gene matches. CDR3 DNA sequence: TGCAGTGCTAGAGAGACTAGCGGGAGTACCTACAATGAGCAGTTCTTC. Its protein is CSARETSGSTYNEQFF.

The V gene is TRBV10-3, the J gene TRBJ2-5; 8 nucleotides line up with TRBD2. The V gene end was trimmed by 2 bases and the J gene end by 4 bases; junction bases not matched to a gene: 0. The CDR3 extends over 13 amino acids. Per germline, CDR1 ENHRY and CDR2 SYGVKD. This CDR3 is CAISETSGETQYF. The CDR3 coding sequence is TGTGCCATCAGTGAGACTAGCGGAGAGACCCAGTACTTC.

The sample holds a few counts of this clonotype. V and J are TRBV7-2 and TRBJ1-5, with D maybe TRBD1 (6 bases). In germline, CDR1 is SGHTA, CDR2 FQGNSA. The CDR3 spans 15 residues. Trimming stripped 1 base from V and 1 base from J, with 8 bases between. CDR3 bases: TGTGCCAGCAGCTTAGAACAGGGAAGCAATCAGCCCCAGCATTTT. Protein product: CASSLEQGSNQPQHF.

This clonotype was recorded many times. The chain carries TRBV11-1 and TRBJ2-7, with 10 nucleotides matching TRBD2. CDR1 and CDR2 from the germline V gene are SGHAT and FQDESV (reference sequence). J was trimmed by 1 base and V by 5 bases; bases with no gene match: 8. The CDR3 has 16 residues. DNA of the CDR3: TGTGCCAGCAGCCTGAGAGCTAGCGGGGGTTCCTACGAGCAGTACTTC. Encoded protein: CASSLRASGGSYEQYF. Using reference TRBV11-1 and TRBJ2-7 for the parts outside the CDR3, the full variable domain is EAEVAQSPRYKITEKSQAVAFWCDPISGHATLYWYRQILGQGPELLVQFQDESVVDDSQLPKDRFSAERLKGVDSTLKIQPAELGDSAMYLCASSLRASGGSYEQYFGPGTRLTVT.

This clonotype was detected a few times. The gene calls are TRBV28 and TRBJ1-1; D gene uncertain. CDR3 length: 17 residues. V dropped 10 bases and J dropped 0 bases, with 24 bases sitting between them. Germline lookup yields CDR1 MDHEN and CDR2 SYDVKM. The CDR3 spells CATEDPIRSTLNTEAFF. The DNA of the CDR3 is TGTGCCACAGAGGACCCTATTCGAAGCACCTTGAACACTGAAGCTTTCTTT.

This clonotype has a handful of counts. The V and J genes are TRBV6-2 or TRBV6-3 and TRBJ1-5; D might be TRBD1 (5 bases). The CDR3 consists of 13 residues. Germline V CDR1 and CDR2: MNHEY, SVGEGT. Trimming cost V 7 bases and J 3 bases, with 10 bases left between them. The CDR3 loop is CASIQGLNQPQHF. The CDR3 nucleotides are TGTGCCAGCATTCAGGGACTCAATCAGCCCCAGCATTTT.

This clonotype was seen a few times. The chain combines TRBV25-1 with TRBJ2-7, with 7 bases that match TRBD1. CDR3 length equals 12 residues. CDR1 and CDR2 from the germline V gene are MGHDK and SYGVNS. V was pared by 4 bases and J by 6 bases, with 3 bases of the junction left unmatched. CDR3: CASSVTGVEQYF. The CDR3 region has the DNA TGTGCCAGCAGTGTCACAGGGGTCGAGCAGTACTTC.

This clonotype was seen only a few times. The chain couples TRBV12-3 or TRBV12-4 to TRBJ1-1; D perhaps matches TRBD1 (5 bases). The CDR3 has 15 amino acids. With 1 base removed from V and 8 bases from J, the gap between germline ends came to 17 bases. CDR3 nucleotides: TGTGCCAGCAGTTTAGGGCTTTCAGGGTACTCGGAAGCTTTCTTT. Translation: CASSLGLSGYSEAFF.

This clonotype was detected only a few times. The genes are TRBV6-5 and TRBJ1-1, with D possibly TRBD1 on 5 matching bases. V dropped 0 bases and J dropped 7 bases, with 9 bases sitting between them. The CDR3 loop spans 13 amino acids. Per the germline V gene, CDR1 is MNHEY and CDR2 is SVGAGI. The CDR3 is CASSYSTRVEAFF. CDR3 in DNA: TGTGCCAGCAGTTACTCGACCAGGGTTGAAGCTTTCTTT.

This clonotype was counted between two and nine times. The V gene is TRBV7-6, the J gene TRBJ2-2; D is perhaps TRBD1 (6 bases). The CDR3 is 17 amino acids. V lost 3 bases to trimming and J lost 0 bases, with 14 bases between them. Germline loops: CDR1 SGHVS, CDR2 FNYEAQ. Here the CDR3 DNA reads TGTGCCAGCAGCTTGGGGGCTAGGAGACCGAACACCGGGGAGCTGTTTTTT. The encoded protein is CASSLGARRPNTGELFF.

There are a few counts of this clonotype. The chain carries TRBV20-1 and TRBJ1-5; D unresolved. This CDR3 is built from 11 residues. Germline CDR1 is DFQATT and CDR2 is SNEGSKA (reference sequence). V lost 3 bases and J lost 5, with 5 bases in between. The CDR3 bases are TGCAGTGCTAGCCCGGATCAGCCCCAGCATTTT. This encodes CSASPDQPQHF.

This clonotype was detected many times. The chain employs TRBV20-1 and TRBJ2-5, with TRBD2 matching 8 bases. Per the germline V gene, CDR1 is DFQATT and CDR2 is SNEGSKA (reference sequence). The CDR3 is made up of 15 amino acids. V shed 5 bases, J shed 2 bases, and the junction held 10 bases outside the gene matches. The CDR3, as DNA: TGCAGTGCTGGGGCGGATAGCGGGACGCAAGAGACCCAGTACTTC. This translates into CSAGADSGTQETQYF.

In its sample, this clonotype was seen a few times. J is TRBJ1-2 and V is TRBV10-1; maybe TRBD1 (5 bases). Germline V gene data show CDR1 as WNHNN and CDR2 as SYGVQD (reference sequence). V lost 0 bases and J lost 4, with 12 bases in between. The length of the CDR3 is 15 residues. The chain's CDR3 is CASSESRDSGYGYTF. The DNA of the CDR3 is TGCGCCAGCAGTGAGTCTCGAGACAGCGGCTATGGCTACACCTTC.